This T cell receptor (beta chain) was profiled in a study of OX40 agonist ivuxolimab in advanced cancers. Overall study context: Recorded diagnoses for dose-escalation patients were hepatocellular carcinoma, melanoma, renal cell or head and neck cancer.

Study-level points and caveats: With doses of 0.1 to 3.0 mg/kg, CD4+ and CD8+ blood T cells had undergone clonal expansion by week 6.

The CDR3 is made up of 17 amino acids. The V end lost 2 bases, the J end lost 7 bases, and 23 bases lay between the germline ends. From germline, CDR1 is MNHEY and CDR2 SMNVEV (reference sequence). TCRdb keeps only in-frame clones here, not all; method: immunoSEQ multiplex PCR. In the table there are around 46,000 clones, around 89% of which are singletons. For this clone: Its target is not known.

Sequencing was performed on CD4+ or CD8+ T cells sorted from blood, taken in a trial of the OX40 agonist ivuxolimab. The chain carries TRBV27 and TRBJ2-5, with D tentatively TRBD1 or TRBD2 (6 bases each). The receptor was isolated from an adult with an advanced solid tumor such as melanoma, head and neck, liver or kidney cancer. The CDR3 loop reads CASSLGVPGASRWTQYF. The DNA of the CDR3 is TGTGCCAGCAGTTTAGGCGTCCCGGGGGCCTCTCGTTGGACCCAGTACTTC.